This T cell receptor beta chain was captured in a study of cytomegalovirus exposure and HLA in healthy donors. The PCR contained 60 Vbeta and 13 Jbeta primers. Assay used: immunoSEQ multiplex PCR; TCRdb lists only in-frame clones, some missing. The data show around 200,000 clones, with about four fifths seen just once and approximately 2.2% held by the top ten. CDR1 and CDR2 (germline): SGHTS, YDEGEE. The CDR3 is 15 residues long. V lost 3 bases, J lost 1 base, and 4 bases stayed unmatched. The genes are TRBV5-8 and TRBJ1-2; TRBD1 aligns across 9 bases. The source material was PBMCs. The source is a woman in her 50s in good health and CMV-seronegative. Here the CDR3 reads CASSWTGAINYGYTF. Here the CDR3 DNA reads TGTGCCAGCAGCTGGACAGGGGCTATTAACTATGGCTACACCTTC.